This T cell receptor beta chain was recovered during a study of cytomegalovirus exposure and HLA in healthy donors. The PCR employed 60 Vbeta primers together with 13 Jbeta primers. Sequenced by immunoSEQ multiplex PCR; TCRdb stores in-frame clones only, minus some. The sample includes 100,000 to 150,000 clones, less than 75% seen only once; the top ten take less than 2.5%. Nominally healthy donors were sampled, though unrecorded immune exposures were likely. CDR3 length: 16 residues. The germline CDR1 and CDR2 sequences are MDHEN and SYDVKM. Trimming stripped 3 bases from V and 3 bases from J, with 15 bases between. A word on this clone: No antigen is known for it.

Overall study results and limits: The study labeled fewer than 200 TCR beta chains cytomegalovirus-associated. Later analysis identified 15,000 to 20,000 TCR beta sequences associated with HLA alleles, using a false discovery rate threshold of 0.05. It was likely that a cluster of highly shared sequence variants was a sequencing artifact.

The receptor was derived from a woman aged 40 to 55 in good health and CMV-seropositive. The chain employs TRBV28 and TRBJ2-4; D may be TRBD2 (6 bases). Sequencing input: PBMCs. CDR3: CASSFSAAGSKNIQYF. CDR3 DNA sequence: TGTGCCAGCAGTTTCAGTGCGGCGGGGAGCAAAAACATTCAGTACTTC.